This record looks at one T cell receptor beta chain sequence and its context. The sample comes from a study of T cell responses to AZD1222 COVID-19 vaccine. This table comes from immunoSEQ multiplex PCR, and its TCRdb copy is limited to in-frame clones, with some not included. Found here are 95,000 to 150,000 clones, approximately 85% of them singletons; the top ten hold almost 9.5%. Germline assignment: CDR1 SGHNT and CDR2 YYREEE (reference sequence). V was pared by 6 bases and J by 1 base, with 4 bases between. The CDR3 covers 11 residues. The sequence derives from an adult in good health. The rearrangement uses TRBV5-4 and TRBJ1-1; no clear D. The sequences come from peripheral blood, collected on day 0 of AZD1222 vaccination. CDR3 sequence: CASTQNTEAFF. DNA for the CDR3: TGTGCCAGCACCCAGAACACTGAAGCTTTCTTT.